This T cell receptor (beta chain) was identified during a study of shared clonotypes between healthy human individuals. Findings of the study overall: With few donors, the genetic and exposure-history diversity represented was limited. Memory subsets generally showed smaller estimated richness than naive subsets did.

The CDR3 extends over 15 amino acids. Germline V CDR1 and CDR2: SSHAT, FNYEAQ (reference sequence). Trimming left V 1 base short and J 1 base short, with 10 bases between. Concerning this clone: Its antigen is not known.

Produced via immunoSEQ multiplex PCR; TCRdb's table is partial and in-frame only. The repertoire holds 2.3 million or so clones, with over 90% as singletons. The donor cohort consisted entirely of Caucasian adults residing in Nashville, Tennessee. The material sequenced was naive CD4+ T cells from PBMCs. As for subset: CD45RA+ positively selected. The chain joins TRBV7-7 to TRBJ2-5; the D is unclear. This clonotype was obtained from a man between 18 and 29 years old in good health. Some clones in this sample may be carry-over from other donors' samples. The CDR3 sequence: CASSLGVLAQETQYF. Written as DNA, the CDR3 is TGTGCCAGCAGCTTAGGAGTTTTGGCCCAAGAGACCCAGTACTTC.